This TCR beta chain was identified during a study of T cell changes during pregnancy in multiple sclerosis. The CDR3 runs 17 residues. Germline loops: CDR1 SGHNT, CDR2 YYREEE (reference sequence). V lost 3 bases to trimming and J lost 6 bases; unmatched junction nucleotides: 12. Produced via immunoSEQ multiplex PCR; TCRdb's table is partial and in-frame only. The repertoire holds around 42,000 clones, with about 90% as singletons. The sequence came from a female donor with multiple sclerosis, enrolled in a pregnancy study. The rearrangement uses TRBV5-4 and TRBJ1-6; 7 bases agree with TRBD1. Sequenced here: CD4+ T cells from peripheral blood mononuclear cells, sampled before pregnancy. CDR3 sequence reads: CASSSTDRAGRNSPLHF. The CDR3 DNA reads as TGTGCCAGCAGCTCAACAGACAGGGCTGGGCGTAATTCACCCCTCCACTTT.